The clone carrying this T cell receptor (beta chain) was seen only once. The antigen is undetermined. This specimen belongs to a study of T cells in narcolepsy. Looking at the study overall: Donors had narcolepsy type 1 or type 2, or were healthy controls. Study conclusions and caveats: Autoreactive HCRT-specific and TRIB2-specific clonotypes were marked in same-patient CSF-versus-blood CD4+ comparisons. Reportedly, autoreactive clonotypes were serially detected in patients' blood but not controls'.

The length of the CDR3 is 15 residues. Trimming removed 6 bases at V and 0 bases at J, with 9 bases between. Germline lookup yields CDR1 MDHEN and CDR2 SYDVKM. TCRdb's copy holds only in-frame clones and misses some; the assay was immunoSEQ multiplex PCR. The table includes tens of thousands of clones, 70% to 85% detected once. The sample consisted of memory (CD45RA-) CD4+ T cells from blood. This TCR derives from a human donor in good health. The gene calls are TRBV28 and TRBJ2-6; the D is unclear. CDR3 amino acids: CASSPSYSGANVLTF. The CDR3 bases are TGTGCCAGCAGCCCCAGCTACTCTGGGGCCAACGTCCTGACTTTC.